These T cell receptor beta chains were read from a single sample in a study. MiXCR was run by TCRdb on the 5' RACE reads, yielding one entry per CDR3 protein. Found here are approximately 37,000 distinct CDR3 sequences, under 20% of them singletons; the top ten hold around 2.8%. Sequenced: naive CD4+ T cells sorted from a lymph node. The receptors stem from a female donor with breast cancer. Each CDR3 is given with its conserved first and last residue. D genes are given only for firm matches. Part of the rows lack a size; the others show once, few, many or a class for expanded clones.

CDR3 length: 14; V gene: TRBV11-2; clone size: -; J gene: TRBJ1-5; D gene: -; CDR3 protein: CASSLAGHNQPQHF; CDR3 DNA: TGTGCCAGCAGCTTAGCGGGACATAATCAGCCCCAGCATTTT
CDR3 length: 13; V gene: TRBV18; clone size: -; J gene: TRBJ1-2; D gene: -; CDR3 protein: CASSPRTASGYTF; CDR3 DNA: TGTGCCAGCTCACCAAGGACAGCCTCTGGCTACACCTTC
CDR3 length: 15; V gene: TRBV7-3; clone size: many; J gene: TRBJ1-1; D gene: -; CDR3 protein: CASSSLGGMRTEAFF; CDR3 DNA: TGTGCCAGCAGCTCCCTGGGGGGGATGCGCACTGAAGCTTTCTTT
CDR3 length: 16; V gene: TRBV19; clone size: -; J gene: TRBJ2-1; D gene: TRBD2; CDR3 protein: CASSASSGGAVNEQFF; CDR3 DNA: TGTGCCAGTAGCGCCTCTAGCGGGGGGGCCGTCAATGAGCAGTTCTTC
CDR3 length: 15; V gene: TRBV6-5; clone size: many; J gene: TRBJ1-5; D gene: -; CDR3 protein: CASSLFQGGEQPQHF; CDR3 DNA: TGTGCCAGCAGTTTATTCCAGGGAGGGGAACAGCCCCAGCATTTT
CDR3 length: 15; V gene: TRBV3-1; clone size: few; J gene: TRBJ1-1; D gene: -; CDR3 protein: CASSVVPDRHTEAFF; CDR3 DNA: TGTGCCAGCAGCGTAGTTCCTGACAGACACACTGAAGCTTTCTTT
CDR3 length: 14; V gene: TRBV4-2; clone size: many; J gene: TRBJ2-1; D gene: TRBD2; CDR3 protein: CASSQGTSRNEQFF; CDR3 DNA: TGTGCCAGCAGCCAAGGGACTAGCCGGAATGAGCAGTTCTTC
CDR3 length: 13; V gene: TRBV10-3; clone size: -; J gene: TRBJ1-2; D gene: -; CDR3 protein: CAIRLGGEYGYTF; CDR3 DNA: TGTGCCATCCGCCTGGGGGGGGAGTATGGCTACACCTTC
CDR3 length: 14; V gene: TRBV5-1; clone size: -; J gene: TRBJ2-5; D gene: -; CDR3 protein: CASNDGTVQETQYF; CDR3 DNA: TGCGCCAGCAACGATGGGACGGTTCAAGAGACCCAGTACTTC
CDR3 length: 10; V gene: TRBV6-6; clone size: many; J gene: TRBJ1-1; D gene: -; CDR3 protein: CASANTEAFF; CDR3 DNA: TGTGCCAGCGCGAACACTGAAGCTTTCTTT
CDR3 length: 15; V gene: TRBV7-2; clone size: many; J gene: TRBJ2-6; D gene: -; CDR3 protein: CASSLGVSGANVLTF; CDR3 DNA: TGTGCCAGCAGCTTAGGAGTCTCTGGGGCCAACGTCCTGACTTTC
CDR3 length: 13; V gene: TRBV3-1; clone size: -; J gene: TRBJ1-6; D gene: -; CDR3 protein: CASGQFYNSPLHF; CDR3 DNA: TGTGCCAGCGGACAGTTCTATAATTCACCCCTCCACTTT
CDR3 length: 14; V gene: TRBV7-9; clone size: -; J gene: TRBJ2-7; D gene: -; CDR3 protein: CASSLDGTPYEQYF; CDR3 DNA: TGTGCCAGCAGCTTAGACGGGACCCCCTACGAGCAGTACTTC
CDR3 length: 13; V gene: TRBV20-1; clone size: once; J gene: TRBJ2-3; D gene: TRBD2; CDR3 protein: CTRLAGTTDTQYF; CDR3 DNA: TGCACACGACTAGCGGGAACGACAGATACGCAGTATTTT
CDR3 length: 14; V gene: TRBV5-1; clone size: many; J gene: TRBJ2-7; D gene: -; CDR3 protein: CASSPGRTEREQYF; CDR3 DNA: TGCGCCAGCAGCCCCGGGCGGACGGAACGGGAGCAGTACTTC
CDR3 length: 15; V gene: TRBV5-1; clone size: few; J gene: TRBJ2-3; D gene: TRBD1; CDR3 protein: CASSPWDRASDTQYF; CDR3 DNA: TGCGCCAGCAGCCCCTGGGACAGGGCGTCAGATACGCAGTATTTT
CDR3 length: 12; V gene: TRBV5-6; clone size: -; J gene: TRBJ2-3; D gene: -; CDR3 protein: CASNQNTGTQYF; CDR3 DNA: TGTGCCAGCAACCAGAACACAGGTACGCAGTATTTT
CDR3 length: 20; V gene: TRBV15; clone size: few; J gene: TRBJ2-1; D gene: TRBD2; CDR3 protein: CATSTYPWVSGKLSYNEQFF; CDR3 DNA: TGTGCCACCAGCACCTATCCGTGGGTTAGCGGGAAACTCTCCTACAATGAGCAGTTCTTC
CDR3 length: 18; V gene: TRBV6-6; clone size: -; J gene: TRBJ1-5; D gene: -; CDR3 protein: CASSYPRQGSKKGQPQHF; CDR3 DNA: TGTGCCAGCAGTTACCCTCGGCAGGGGTCTAAAAAGGGTCAGCCCCAGCATTTT
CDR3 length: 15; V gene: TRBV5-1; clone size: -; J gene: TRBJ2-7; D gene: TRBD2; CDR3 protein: CASSLRGGGSYEQYF; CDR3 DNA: TGCGCCAGCAGCTTGCGGGGGGGAGGATCCTACGAGCAGTACTTC